This TCR beta chain was sequenced for a study of cytomegalovirus exposure and HLA in healthy donors. Study findings and constraints: There were some public TCRs occurring in many donors, but most TCR sequences were rare. Solely CMV serostatus was available to characterize immune exposure. In a later analysis, HLA-C alleles had the fewest associated TCRs, DRB1 alleles the most.

As for this clone: Antigen: not known.

The PCR had 60 Vbeta and 13 Jbeta primers. Here immunoSEQ multiplex PCR was the method, and the copy in TCRdb shows in-frame clones only, minus some. The table has more than 150,000 clones, approximately 81% seen once. The material sequenced was PBMCs. The clonotype was recovered from a woman under 30 in good health and CMV-seropositive.

The CDR3, as DNA: TGTGCCAGCAGCCCATCCCCCTCGAGCGCTGATACGCAGTATTTT. Translated: CASSPSPSSADTQYF. V gene TRBV11-3 combines with J gene TRBJ2-3; D gene uncertain. Germline loops: CDR1 SGHNT, CDR2 YENEEA. V gave up 5 bases and J gave up 6 bases, with 18 bases separating them. The CDR3 consists of 15 residues.